The rows below give T cell receptor beta chains drawn from one sample of a study of regulatory and conventional T cells in RAG deficiency. Measured with immunoSEQ multiplex PCR; TCRdb has only the in-frame clones, and not every one. The sample has 30,000 to 35,000 clones, 70% to 80% seen once; the top ten hold 3% to 3.5%. The same specimen was also included in a second study, on regulatory T cells.

Specimen: CD4+ effector T cells sorted from blood. The receptors here all came from a human donor in good health. Each CDR3 is given with its conserved first and last residue. A D gene is named only where the DNA matches it firmly. Only some rows state a clone size, as once, few, many or a class for expanded clones.

>TRBV28|.|TRBJ1-4|.
CASRKRGEKLFF
TGTGCCAGCAGAAAGCGGGGAGAAAAACTGTTTTTT
>TRBV21-1|.|TRBJ1-4|.
CASFNEKLFF
TGTGCCAGCTTCAATGAAAAACTGTTTTTT
>TRBV30|.|TRBJ2-6|.
CAWSDSSGANVLTF
TGTGCCTGGAGTGATTCTTCAGGGGCCAACGTCCTGACTTTC
>TRBV6-5|.|TRBJ1-2|.
CASSVPGRGYTF
TGTGCCAGCAGTGTCCCCGGGCGTGGCTACACCTTC
>TRBV4-2|.|TRBJ1-4|.
CASSQPFAQGRNEKLFF
TGTGCCAGCAGCCAACCCTTCGCGCAGGGGCGGAATGAAAAACTGTTTTTT
>TRBV7-7|once|TRBJ2-5|.
CASSFRSGETQYF
TGTGCTAGCAGCTTCCGGAGTGGAGAGACCCAGTACTTC
>TRBV14|.|TRBJ2-7|.
CASSQGSRGADPSYEQYF
TGTGCCAGCAGCCAAGGGTCAAGGGGAGCGGATCCCTCCTACGAGCAGTACTTC
>TRBV7-2|.|TRBJ1-5|TRBD1
CASSPGTGEGQPQHF
TGTGCCAGCAGCCCAGGGACAGGGGAGGGTCAGCCCCAGCATTTT
>TRBV13|few|TRBJ1-6|.
CASRPRVGNSPLHF
TGTGCCAGCAGGCCACGGGTGGGAAATTCACCCCTCCACTTT
>TRBV19|.|TRBJ1-5|.
CASSRDMNQPQHF
TGTGCCAGTTCCCGGGACATGAATCAGCCCCAGCATTTT
>TRBV29-1|.|TRBJ2-7|TRBD1
CSVEDPALDRGGGQYF
TGCAGCGTTGAAGATCCAGCCTTGGACAGGGGAGGAGGGCAGTACTTC
>TRBV28|.|TRBJ1-1|.
CASSLYQRRGLGYEAFF
TGTGCCAGCAGTTTATATCAACGACGGGGGCTGGGCTATGAAGCTTTCTTT
>TRBV9|.|TRBJ2-5|TRBD2
CASSVATSGGSETQYF
TGTGCCAGCAGCGTAGCGACTAGCGGGGGGTCTGAGACCCAGTACTTC
>TRBV5-6|.|TRBJ2-5|TRBD2
CASSAPGLGETQYF
TGTGCCAGCAGCGCGCCGGGACTAGGGGAGACCCAGTACTTC
>TRBV6-1|.|TRBJ1-5|.
CASRFWDSNQPQHF
TGTGCCAGCAGATTTTGGGACAGCAATCAGCCCCAGCATTTT
>TRBV5-8|.|TRBJ1-2|.
CASSKESQVHYGYTF
TGTGCCAGCAGCAAAGAATCCCAGGTCCATTATGGCTACACCTTC
>TRBV7-2|.|TRBJ1-2|.
CASSLSADYGYTF
TGTGCCAGCAGCTTATCGGCGGATTATGGCTACACCTTC
>TRBV9|.|TRBJ1-2|.
CASSAGGLPNYGYTF
TGTGCCAGCAGCGCCGGGGGGTTACCTAACTATGGCTACACCTTC
>TRBV2|.|TRBJ2-5|.
CASSRGGETQYF
TGTGCCAGCAGTAGAGGGGGAGAGACCCAGTACTTC
>TRBV6-1|.|TRBJ2-5|TRBD2
CASNDGGAGWETQYF
TGTGCCAGCAATGACGGGGGGGCCGGTTGGGAGACCCAGTACTTC
>TRBV18|.|TRBJ1-2|.
CASSPPSEDYGYTF
TGTGCCAGCTCACCTCCCTCGGAAGACTATGGCTACACCTTC
>TRBV18|.|TRBJ2-7|.
CASSPGGRDEQYF
TGTGCCAGCTCACCAGGGGGCAGGGACGAGCAGTACTTC